The rows below give T cell receptor beta chains drawn from one sample of a study of cytomegalovirus exposure and HLA in healthy donors. The repertoire was sequenced with immunoSEQ multiplex PCR; TCRdb's copy has only in-frame clones and lacks some. The table has some 90,000 clones, under 80% seen once. Sequencing was carried out using PBMCs. These receptor sequences come from a boy aged 10-17 years in good health and CMV-seronegative. CDR3s include the opening cysteine and the closing phenylalanine or tryptophan. D genes are given only for firm matches. A clone size is listed for some rows: how often the clone was seen (once, few, many), or a class if it is expanded.

J | D | size | V | DNA | CDR3
TRBJ2-2 | TRBD1 | - | TRBV10-3 | TGTGCCATCAGTGGATGGGACAGGGAACGGGGGGAGCTGTTTTTT | CAISGWDRERGELFF
TRBJ2-2 | TRBD1 | - | TRBV29-1 | TGCAGCGTTCGAGCTCCGGGACAGGGGAACACCGGGGAGCTGTTTTTT | CSVRAPGQGNTGELFF
TRBJ2-1 | TRBD2 | - | TRBV14 | TGTGCCAGCAGCCTTAGCGGGGGGTTCTACAATGAGCAGTTCTTC | CASSLSGGFYNEQFF
TRBJ1-2 | TRBD1 | - | TRBV6-5 | TGTGCCAGCAGTTTCTTACTGGGACAGGGTGATGGCTACACCTTC | CASSFLLGQGDGYTF
TRBJ2-7 | TRBD2 | - | TRBV5-4 | TGTGCCAGCAGCCGGTTGTCTAGCGGGAGTGACGAGCAGTACTTC | CASSRLSSGSDEQYF
TRBJ1-3 | - | - | TRBV28 | TGTGCCAGCAGCTCAACCGAGGGTTCTGGAAACACCATATATTTT | CASSSTEGSGNTIYF
TRBJ2-7 | TRBD2 | - | TRBV6-1 | TGTGCCAGCAGTGAAAATAGCGGGGGGGCTTACGAGCAGTACTTC | CASSENSGGAYEQYF
TRBJ2-7 | - | - | TRBV28 | TGTGCCAGCGGCAGGGCCGCCTACGAGCAGTACTTC | CASGRAAYEQYF
TRBJ2-1 | TRBD1 | once | TRBV5-1 | TGCGCCAGCAGCTTGGGACAGGGGCTCGATGAGCAGTTCTTC | CASSLGQGLDEQFF
TRBJ2-7 | TRBD1 | - | TRBV29-1 | TGCAGCGGGGATACCGGGACAGGGAGCGAGCAGTACTTC | CSGDTGTGSEQYF
TRBJ2-7 | - | - | TRBV4-1 | TGCGCCAGCAGCCACGCAGGGGCGTCCTACGAGCAGTACTTC | CASSHAGASYEQYF
TRBJ1-4 | TRBD1 | - | TRBV6-5 | TGTGCCTGCGGACAGGGAGGAGAAAAACTGTTTTTT | CACGQGGEKLFF
TRBJ1-1 | TRBD1 | - | TRBV7-6 | TGTGCCAGCAGCTCAGGACAGGGGAAAACTGAAGCTTTCTTT | CASSSGQGKTEAFF
TRBJ2-2 | - | - | TRBV7-2 | TGTGCCAGCCTGCGGGGGCCCGGGGAGCTGTTTTTT | CASLRGPGELFF
TRBJ1-1 | - | - | TRBV18 | TGTGCCAGCTCCACCGGGGTGGGCACTGAAGCTTTCTTT | CASSTGVGTEAFF
TRBJ1-1 | TRBD1 | - | TRBV4-3 | TGCGCCAGCAGCCAAGGGACAGGGGGGGGAGGTGAAGCTCTCTTT | CASSQGTGGGGEALF
TRBJ2-3 | - | - | TRBV10-2 | TGCGCCAGTCACCCAGGGAGGAATACGCAGTATTTT | CASHPGRNTQYF
TRBJ2-5 | - | - | TRBV7-3 | TGTGCCAGCAGCCTAGAAGGGGGAACGGAGACCCAGTACTTC | CASSLEGGTETQYF
TRBJ1-1 | - | - | TRBV6-5 | TGTGCCAGCAGTTATCTTCCAGGGCGGGGCACTGAAGCTTTCTTT | CASSYLPGRGTEAFF
TRBJ1-2 | - | - | TRBV7-8 | TGTGCCAGCAGAACAGTCTATGGCTACACCTTC | CASRTVYGYTF
TRBJ2-2 | - | - | TRBV5-6 | TGTGCCAGCAGCCCTCTCGGGGCCGGGGAGCTGTTTTTT | CASSPLGAGELFF
TRBJ2-7 | TRBD2 | - | TRBV7-2 | TGTGCCAGCAGCTTTTGGGCGGGAGCCTACGAGCAGTACTTC | CASSFWAGAYEQYF
TRBJ2-1 | - | - | TRBV27 | TGTGCCAGCAGCCCAGGGCAGCTCTACAATGAGCAGTTCTTC | CASSPGQLYNEQFF
TRBJ2-3 | TRBD2 | - | TRBV6-5 | TGTGCCAGCAGTTACGCTAGCGGGAGTACAGATACGCAGTATTTT | CASSYASGSTDTQYF
TRBJ1-1 | - | - | TRBV7-9 | TGTGCCAGCAGCCGCGATTACACTGAAGCTTTCTTT | CASSRDYTEAFF
TRBJ1-2 | TRBD1 | - | TRBV29-1 | TGCAGCGTTAGGAGGGGGCTCTATGGCTACACCTTC | CSVRRGLYGYTF
TRBJ1-2 | - | once | TRBV11-2 | TGTGCCAGCAGCCCTAGCGGCCCAGCGGACTATGGCTACACCTTC | CASSPSGPADYGYTF
TRBJ2-1 | TRBD2 | - | TRBV28 | TGTGCCAGCTACGGACTAGCGGCCTACAATGAGCAGTTCTTC | CASYGLAAYNEQFF
TRBJ2-3 | TRBD1 | few | TRBV19 | TGTGCCAGTAGTAGCCGCGACAGGGTGACAGATACGCAGTATTTT | CASSSRDRVTDTQYF
TRBJ1-1 | - | few | TRBV19 | TGTGCCAGTAGTATTGGAGTGAACACTGAAGCTTTCTTT | CASSIGVNTEAFF
TRBJ2-1 | - | - | TRBV28 | TGTGCCAGCAGTTTGTCTCCGGGGGTCCATGAGCAGTTCTTC | CASSLSPGVHEQFF
TRBJ1-1 | - | - | TRBV11-2 | TGTGCCAGCAGCTTAGATTGGGGCCGGGCTGAAGCTTTCTTT | CASSLDWGRAEAFF
TRBJ1-1 | TRBD1 | - | TRBV27 | TGTGCCAGCAGTATCGGGACAGCGAACACTGAAGCTTTCTTT | CASSIGTANTEAFF
TRBJ2-7 | - | - | TRBV7-6 | TGTGCCAGCGTGCGGGGAACCTCTTCCTACGAGCAGTACTTC | CASVRGTSSYEQYF
TRBJ1-1 | TRBD1 | - | TRBV7-9 | TGTGCCAGCAGTAAAACAGGGGCGAACACTGAAGCTTTCTTT | CASSKTGANTEAFF
TRBJ2-3 | TRBD1 | - | TRBV6-5 | TGTGCCAGCAGCCCGGGACAGGGGACAGATACGCAGTATTTT | CASSPGQGTDTQYF
TRBJ2-7 | - | - | TRBV4-2 | TGTGCCAGCAGCCAAGACCCGGGGACCTACGAGCAGTACTTC | CASSQDPGTYEQYF
TRBJ2-1 | TRBD2 | - | TRBV7-3 | TGTGCCAGCAGCTCGGGACTAGCGGGAGGGCCACCGTTCTTC | CASSSGLAGGPPFF
TRBJ2-7 | - | once | TRBV28 | TGTGCCAGCAGTTTCTCAGACGAGCAGTACTTC | CASSFSDEQYF
TRBJ1-1 | - | - | TRBV18 | TGTGCCAGCTCACGAGGCCCGAACACTGAAGCTTTCTTT | CASSRGPNTEAFF
TRBJ2-5 | - | few | TRBV7-9 | TGTGCCAGCAGCTCGCCACCAGTGGGCCCGTACCAAGAGACCCAGTACTTC | CASSSPPVGPYQETQYF
TRBJ1-1 | TRBD1 | - | TRBV5-4 | TGTGCCAGCAGATCAGGGGGCGACACTGAAGCTTTCTTT | CASRSGGDTEAFF
TRBJ2-5 | TRBD2 | - | TRBV9 | TGTGCCAGCAGCGTAGGACTAGCGGAAGAGACCCAGTACTTC | CASSVGLAEETQYF
TRBJ1-1 | - | - | TRBV19 | TGTGCCAGTAGTCTGTCTACCGGGGCTGAAGCTTTCTTT | CASSLSTGAEAFF
TRBJ2-1 | - | - | TRBV29-1 | TGCAGCGTTTCCTCCGGGACACAGCAGTTCTTC | CSVSSGTQQFF
TRBJ1-2 | - | - | TRBV6-5 | TGTGCCAGCAGGGACCTGGGGGGCTATGGCTACACCTTC | CASRDLGGYGYTF
TRBJ2-7 | - | - | TRBV4-3 | TGCGCCAGCAGCCAAGAACGAGACACCGCCTACGAGCAGTACTTC | CASSQERDTAYEQYF
TRBJ2-3 | - | - | TRBV27 | TGTGCCAGCGGGTTAGCTCGGTTCACAGATACGCAGTATTTT | CASGLARFTDTQYF
TRBJ2-1 | - | few | TRBV7-2 | TGTGCCAGCAGCACACTACTTTACAATGAGCAGTTCTTC | CASSTLLYNEQFF
TRBJ1-2 | - | - | TRBV27 | TGTGCCAGCAGTTTTCAGGGTGCCCTTGGCTACACCTTC | CASSFQGALGYTF
TRBJ1-1 | TRBD1 | - | TRBV13 | TGTGCCAGCAGCTCCATGACAGGGGGGGGAACTGAAGCTTTCTTT | CASSSMTGGGTEAFF
TRBJ2-1 | TRBD1 | - | TRBV11-3 | TGTGCCAGCAGCCAAAGGGGACAGGGAGGCAATGAGCAGTTCTTC | CASSQRGQGGNEQFF
TRBJ2-3 | TRBD1 | - | TRBV7-2 | TGTGCCAGCAGCATGAGGGACAGGGCCACAGATACGCAGTATTTT | CASSMRDRATDTQYF
TRBJ2-7 | TRBD2 | - | TRBV29-1 | TGCAGCGTTGTTGGACTAGGTTACGAGCAGTACTTC | CSVVGLGYEQYF
TRBJ1-1 | - | once | TRBV9 | TGTGCCAGCAGCTCTACCGCGGCCACTGAAGCTTTCTTT | CASSSTAATEAFF
TRBJ1-4 | TRBD1 | few | TRBV18 | TGTGCCAGCTCACGGACAGGGGATAATGAAAAACTGTTTTTT | CASSRTGDNEKLFF
TRBJ1-1 | - | - | TRBV29-1 | TGCAGCGTTGGAGGGTCTTCTGAAGCTTTCTTT | CSVGGSSEAFF
TRBJ1-5 | - | - | TRBV28 | TGTGCCAGCAGTTACATGAATCAGCCCCAGCATTTT | CASSYMNQPQHF
TRBJ2-3 | - | few | TRBV5-5 | TGTGCCAGCAGCTTGGACGAGGGACTTAGCACAGATACGCAGTATTTT | CASSLDEGLSTDTQYF